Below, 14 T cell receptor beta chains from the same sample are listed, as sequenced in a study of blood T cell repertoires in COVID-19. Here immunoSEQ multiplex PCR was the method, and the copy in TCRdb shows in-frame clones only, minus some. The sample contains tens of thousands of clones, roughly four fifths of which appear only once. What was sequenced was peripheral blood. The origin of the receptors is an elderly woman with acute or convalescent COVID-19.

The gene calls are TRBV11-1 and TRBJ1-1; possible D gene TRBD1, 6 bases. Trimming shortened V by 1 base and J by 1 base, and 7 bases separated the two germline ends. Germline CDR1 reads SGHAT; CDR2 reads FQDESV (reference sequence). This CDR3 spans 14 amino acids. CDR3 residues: CASSLEGGNTEAFF. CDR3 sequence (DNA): TGTGCCAGCAGCTTAGAAGGGGGGAACACTGAAGCTTTCTTT.

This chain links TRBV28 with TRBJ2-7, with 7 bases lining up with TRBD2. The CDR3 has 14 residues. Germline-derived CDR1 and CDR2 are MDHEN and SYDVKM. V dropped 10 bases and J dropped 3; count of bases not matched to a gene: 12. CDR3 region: CATRGGGISYEQYF. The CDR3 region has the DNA TGTGCCACCCGCGGCGGGGGTATCAGCTACGAGCAGTACTTC.

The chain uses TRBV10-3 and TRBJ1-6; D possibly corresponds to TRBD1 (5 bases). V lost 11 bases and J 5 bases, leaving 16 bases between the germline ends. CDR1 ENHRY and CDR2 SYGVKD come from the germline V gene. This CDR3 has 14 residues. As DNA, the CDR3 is TGTGCCGTCGCAGCGGGACGGGATAATTCACCCCTCCACTTT. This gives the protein CAVAAGRDNSPLHF.

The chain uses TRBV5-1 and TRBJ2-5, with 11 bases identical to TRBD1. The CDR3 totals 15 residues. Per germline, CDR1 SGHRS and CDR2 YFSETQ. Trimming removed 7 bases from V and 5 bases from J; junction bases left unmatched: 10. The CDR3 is CASRTGGIMIETQYF. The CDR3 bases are TGCGCCAGCCGGACAGGGGGCATTATGATTGAGACCCAGTACTTC.

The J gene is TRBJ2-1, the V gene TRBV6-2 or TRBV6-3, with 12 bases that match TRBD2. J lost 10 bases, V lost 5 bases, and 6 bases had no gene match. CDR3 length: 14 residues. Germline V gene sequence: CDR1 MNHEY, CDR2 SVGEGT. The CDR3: CASSRTSGVGEQFF. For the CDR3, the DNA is TGTGCCAGCAGTAGGACTAGCGGGGTCGGAGAGCAGTTCTTC.

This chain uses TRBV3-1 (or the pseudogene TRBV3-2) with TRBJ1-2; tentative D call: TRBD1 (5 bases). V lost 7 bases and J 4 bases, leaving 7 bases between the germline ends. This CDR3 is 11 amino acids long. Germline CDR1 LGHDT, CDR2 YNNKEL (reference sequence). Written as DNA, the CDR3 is TGTGCCAGCACAGGGTTCTATGGCTACACCTTC. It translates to CASTGFYGYTF.

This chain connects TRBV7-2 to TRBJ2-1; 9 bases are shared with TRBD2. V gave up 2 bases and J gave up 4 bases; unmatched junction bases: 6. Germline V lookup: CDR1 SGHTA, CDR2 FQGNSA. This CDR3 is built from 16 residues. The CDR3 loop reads CASSLQPSGRYNEQFF. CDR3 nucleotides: TGTGCCAGCAGCTTACAACCCAGCGGGAGGTACAATGAGCAGTTCTTC. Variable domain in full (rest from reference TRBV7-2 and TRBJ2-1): GAGVSQSPSNKVTEKGKDVELRCDPISGHTALYWYRQSLGQGLEFLIYFQGNSAPDKSGLPSDRFSAERTGGSVSTLTIQRTQQEDSAVYLCASSLQPSGRYNEQFFGPGTRLTVL.

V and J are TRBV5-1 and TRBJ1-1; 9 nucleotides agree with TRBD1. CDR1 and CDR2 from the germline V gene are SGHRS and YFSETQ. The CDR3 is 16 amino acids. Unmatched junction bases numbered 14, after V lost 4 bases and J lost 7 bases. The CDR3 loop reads CASSRRFNRGLDEAFF. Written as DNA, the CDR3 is TGCGCCAGCAGCCGGAGGTTTAACAGGGGGCTTGATGAAGCTTTCTTT. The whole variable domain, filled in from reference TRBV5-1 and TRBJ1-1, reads KAGVTQTPRYLIKTRGQQVTLSCSPISGHRSVSWYQQTPGQGLQFLFEYFSETQRNKGNFPGRFSGRQFSNSRSEMNVSTLELGDSALYLCASSRRFNRGLDEAFFGQGTRLTVV.

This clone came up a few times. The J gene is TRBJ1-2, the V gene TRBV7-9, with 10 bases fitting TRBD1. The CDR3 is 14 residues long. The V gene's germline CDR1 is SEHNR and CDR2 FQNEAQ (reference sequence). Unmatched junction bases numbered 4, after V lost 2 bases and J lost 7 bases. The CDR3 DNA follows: TGTGCCAGCAGCTTACGACAGGGGGCCGGTGGCTACACCTTC. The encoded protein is CASSLRQGAGGYTF. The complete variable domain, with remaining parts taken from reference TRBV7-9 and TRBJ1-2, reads DTGVSQNPRHKITKRGQNVTFRCDPISEHNRLYWYRQTLGQGPEFLTYFQNEAQLEKSRLLSDRFSAERPKGSFSTLEIQRTEQGDSAMYLCASSLRQGAGGYTFGSGTRLTVV.

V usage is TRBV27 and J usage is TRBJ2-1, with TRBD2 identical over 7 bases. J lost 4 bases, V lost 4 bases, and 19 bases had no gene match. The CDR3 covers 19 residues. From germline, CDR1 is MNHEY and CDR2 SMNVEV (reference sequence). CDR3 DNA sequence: TGTGCCAGCAGTTATCTCCCTGTCTTAGCGGGTCCCCCGTACAATGAGCAGTTCTTC. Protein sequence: CASSYLPVLAGPPYNEQFF.

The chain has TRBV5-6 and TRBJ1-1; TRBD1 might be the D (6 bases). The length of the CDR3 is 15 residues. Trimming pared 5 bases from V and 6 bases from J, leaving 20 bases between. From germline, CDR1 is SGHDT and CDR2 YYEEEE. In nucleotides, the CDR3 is TGTGCCAGCAGATACACAGGGAACTGGGCCTCTGAAGCTTTCTTT. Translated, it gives CASRYTGNWASEAFF.

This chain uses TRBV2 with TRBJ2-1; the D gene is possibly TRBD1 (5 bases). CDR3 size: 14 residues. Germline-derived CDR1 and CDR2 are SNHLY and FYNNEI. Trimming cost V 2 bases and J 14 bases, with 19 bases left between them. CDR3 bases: TGTGCCAGCAGTGAATTAGGGGTTATAGAGAAAGAGTTCTTC. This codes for CASSELGVIEKEFF.

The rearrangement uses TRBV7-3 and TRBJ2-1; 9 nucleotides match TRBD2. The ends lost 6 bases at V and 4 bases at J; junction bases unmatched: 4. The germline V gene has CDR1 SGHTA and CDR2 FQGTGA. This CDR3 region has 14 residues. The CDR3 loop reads CASSVAGEYNEQFF. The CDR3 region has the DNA TGTGCCAGCAGTGTAGCGGGGGAGTACAATGAGCAGTTCTTC.

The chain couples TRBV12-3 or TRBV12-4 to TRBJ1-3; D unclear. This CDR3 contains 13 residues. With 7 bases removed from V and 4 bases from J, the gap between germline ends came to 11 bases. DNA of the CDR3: TGTGCCAGCACCCTAGGAAGGGGAAACACCATATATTTT. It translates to CASTLGRGNTIYF.